This section outlines one T cell receptor beta chain sequence together with its context. The antigen remains undetermined. Each patient relapsed following autologous stem cell transplantation, and prior brentuximab vedotin exposure differed. The ends lost 0 bases at V and 4 bases at J; junction bases unmatched: 7. CDR3 size: 18 residues. The germline V gene has CDR1 SGDLS and CDR2 YYNGEE. This sample is drawn from a study of PD-1 blockade in classical Hodgkin lymphoma. General study points: Patients newly diagnosed and complete responders had comparable baseline diversity. According to reports, newly diagnosed patients had lower baseline TCR diversity than healthy donors, and relapsed/refractory patients had lower baseline TCR diversity still. The repertoire differences lack a defined cause, possibly disease activity or prior therapy.

Clones were sequenced by immunoSEQ multiplex PCR, and TCRdb holds only the in-frame ones, with some missing. Here the sample spans approximately 89,000 clones, 80% to 85% being singletons. The source of this sequence is a human donor with classical Hodgkin lymphoma. The source material was peripheral blood mononuclear cells (PBMCs), sampled at baseline. The rearrangement joins TRBV9 to TRBJ2-3; 14 nucleotides agree with TRBD2. CDR3 bases: TGTGCCAGCAGCGTAGTACGGGGACTAGCGGGAGAGGCAGATACGCAGTATTTT. This sequence encodes CASSVVRGLAGEADTQYF.